This T cell receptor (beta chain) was identified in a study of vaccination and CD4 T cells after COVID-19. Treatment indicated: approximately 9-day PBMC culture with coronavirus spike peptide pools or control peptides (ViraFEST assay). Sequencing of the DNA from cultured CD4+ T cells was carried out with the Oncomine TCR Beta short-read assay. One entry per CDR3 protein results from TCRdb running MiXCR on the PCR reads. The repertoire holds around 17,000 distinct CDR3 sequences, 45% to 65% seen once, with 7.5% to 9.5% in the top ten. Details on this clonotype: Its antigen is not known.

In germline, CDR1 is SGHTA, CDR2 FQGNSA. V lost 4 bases to trimming and J lost 5 bases, with 11 bases between them. The CDR3 covers 13 residues. Study results and caveats: Median numbers of SARS-CoV-2-reactive clonotypes increased from approximately 21 to 40 (not a significant change).

The TCR comes from a human donor who had recovered from COVID-19. The chain is built from TRBV7-2 and TRBJ2-5; D might be TRBD1 or TRBD2, each matching 5 bases. Source material: CD4+ T cells from blood, cultured in vitro. The chain's CDR3 is CASSSPWGETQYF. DNA of the CDR3: TGTGCCAGCAGCTCCCCGTGGGGGGAGACCCAGTACTTC.